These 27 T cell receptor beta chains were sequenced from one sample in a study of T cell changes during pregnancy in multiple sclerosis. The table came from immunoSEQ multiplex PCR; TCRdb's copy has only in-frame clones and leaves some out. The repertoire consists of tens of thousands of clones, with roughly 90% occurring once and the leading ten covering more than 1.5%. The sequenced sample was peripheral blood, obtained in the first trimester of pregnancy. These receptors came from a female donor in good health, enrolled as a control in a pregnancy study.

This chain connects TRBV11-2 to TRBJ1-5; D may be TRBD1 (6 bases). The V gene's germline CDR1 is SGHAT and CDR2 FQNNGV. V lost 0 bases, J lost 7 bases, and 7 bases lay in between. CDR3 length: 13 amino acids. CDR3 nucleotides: TGTGCCAGCAGCTTAGAGAGGGGGCAGCCCCAGCATTTT. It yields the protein CASSLERGQPQHF.

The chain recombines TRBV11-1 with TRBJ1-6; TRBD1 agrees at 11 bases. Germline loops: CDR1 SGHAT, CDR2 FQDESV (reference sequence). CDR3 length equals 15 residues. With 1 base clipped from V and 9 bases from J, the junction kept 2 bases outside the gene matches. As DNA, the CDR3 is TGTGCCAGCAGCTTAGAGGGGACAGGGGGTTCACCCCTCCACTTT. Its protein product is CASSLEGTGGSPLHF.

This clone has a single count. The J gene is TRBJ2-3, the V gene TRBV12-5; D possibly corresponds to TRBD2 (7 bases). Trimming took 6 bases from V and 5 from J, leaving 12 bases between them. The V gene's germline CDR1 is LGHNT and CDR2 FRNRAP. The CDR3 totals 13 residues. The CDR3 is CASGAGAQDTQYF. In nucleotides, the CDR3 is TGTGCTAGTGGCGCGGGGGCACAAGATACGCAGTATTTT.

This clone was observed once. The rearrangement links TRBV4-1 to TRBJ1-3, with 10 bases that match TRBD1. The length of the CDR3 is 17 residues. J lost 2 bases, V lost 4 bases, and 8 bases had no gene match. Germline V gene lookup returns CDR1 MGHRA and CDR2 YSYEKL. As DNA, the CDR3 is TGCGCCAGCAGCCTATTAGGGACAGGGGACACTGGAAACACCATATATTTT. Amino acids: CASSLLGTGDTGNTIYF.

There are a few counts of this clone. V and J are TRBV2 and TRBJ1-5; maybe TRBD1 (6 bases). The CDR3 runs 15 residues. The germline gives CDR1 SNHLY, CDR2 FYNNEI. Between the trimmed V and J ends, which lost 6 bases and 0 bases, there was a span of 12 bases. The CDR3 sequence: CASSAGQFSNQPQHF. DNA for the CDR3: TGTGCCAGCAGCGCTGGACAGTTTAGCAATCAGCCCCAGCATTTT.

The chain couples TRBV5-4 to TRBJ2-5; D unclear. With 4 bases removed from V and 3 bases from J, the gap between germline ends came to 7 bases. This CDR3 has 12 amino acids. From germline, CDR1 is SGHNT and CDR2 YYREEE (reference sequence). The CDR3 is CASSHPEETQYF. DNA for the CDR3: TGTGCCAGCAGCCACCCGGAAGAGACCCAGTACTTC.

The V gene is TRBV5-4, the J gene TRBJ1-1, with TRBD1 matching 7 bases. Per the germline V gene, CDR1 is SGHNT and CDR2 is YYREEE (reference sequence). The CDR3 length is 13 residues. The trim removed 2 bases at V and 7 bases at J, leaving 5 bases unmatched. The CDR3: CASSFRDRDEAFF. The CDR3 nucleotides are TGTGCCAGCAGCTTCCGGGACAGAGATGAAGCTTTCTTT.

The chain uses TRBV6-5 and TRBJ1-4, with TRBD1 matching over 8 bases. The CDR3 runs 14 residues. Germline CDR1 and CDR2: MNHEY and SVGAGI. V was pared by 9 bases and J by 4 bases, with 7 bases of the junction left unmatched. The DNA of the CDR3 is TGTGCCAGTAGCCGGGACAGGCGTAATGAAAAACTGTTTTTT. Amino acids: CASSRDRRNEKLFF.

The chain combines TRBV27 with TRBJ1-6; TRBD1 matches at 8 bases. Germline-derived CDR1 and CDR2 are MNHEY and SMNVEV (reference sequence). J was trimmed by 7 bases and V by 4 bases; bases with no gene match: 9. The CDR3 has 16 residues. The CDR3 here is CASSYPRQGANSPLHF. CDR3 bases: TGTGCCAGCAGTTACCCCCGGCAGGGGGCAAATTCACCCCTCCACTTT.

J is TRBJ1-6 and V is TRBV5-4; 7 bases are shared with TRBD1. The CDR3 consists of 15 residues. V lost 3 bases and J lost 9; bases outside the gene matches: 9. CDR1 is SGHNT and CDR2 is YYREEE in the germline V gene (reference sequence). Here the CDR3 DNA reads TGTGCCAGCAGCTCGCGACAGGGTACTGGTTCACCCCTCCACTTT. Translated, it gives CASSSRQGTGSPLHF.

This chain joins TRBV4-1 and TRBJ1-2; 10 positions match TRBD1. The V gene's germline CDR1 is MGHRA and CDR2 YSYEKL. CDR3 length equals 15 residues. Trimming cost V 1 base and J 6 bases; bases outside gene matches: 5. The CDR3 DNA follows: TGCGCCAGCAGCCAAGGACAGGGGGCAGGAAATGGCTACACCTTC. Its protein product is CASSQGQGAGNGYTF.

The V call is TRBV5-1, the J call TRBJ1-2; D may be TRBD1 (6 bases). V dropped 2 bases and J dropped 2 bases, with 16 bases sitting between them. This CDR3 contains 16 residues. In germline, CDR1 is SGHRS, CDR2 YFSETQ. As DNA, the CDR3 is TGCGCCAGCAGCTTCAATTTTCTTACAGGGAACTATGGCTACACCTTC. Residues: CASSFNFLTGNYGYTF.

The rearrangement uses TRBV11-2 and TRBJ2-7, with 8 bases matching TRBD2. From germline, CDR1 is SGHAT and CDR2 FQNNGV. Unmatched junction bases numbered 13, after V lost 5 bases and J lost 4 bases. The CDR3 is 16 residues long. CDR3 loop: CASSLMPAGDPYEQYF. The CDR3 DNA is TGTGCCAGCAGCCTCATGCCAGCGGGGGACCCGTACGAGCAGTACTTC.

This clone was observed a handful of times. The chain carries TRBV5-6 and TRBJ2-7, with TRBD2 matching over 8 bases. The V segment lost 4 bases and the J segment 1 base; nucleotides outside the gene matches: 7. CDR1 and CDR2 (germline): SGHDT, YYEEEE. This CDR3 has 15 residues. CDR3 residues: CASSDTGGFSYEQYF. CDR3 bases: TGTGCCAGCAGCGATACGGGGGGGTTTTCCTACGAGCAGTACTTC. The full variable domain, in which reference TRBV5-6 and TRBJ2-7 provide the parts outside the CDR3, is DAGVTQSPTHLIKTRGQQVTLRCSPKSGHDTVSWYQQALGQGPQFIFQYYEEEERQRGNFPDRFSGHQFPNYSSELNVNALLLGDSALYLCASSDTGGFSYEQYFGPGTRLTVT.

The CDR3 loop is CAWKGSGGIRSYNEQFF. DNA of the CDR3: TGTGCCTGGAAGGGTAGCGGGGGGATCCGCTCCTACAATGAGCAGTTCTTC. The rearrangement links TRBV30 to TRBJ2-1, with 10 positions matching TRBD2. The CDR3 length is 17 residues. The germline CDR1 and CDR2 sequences are GTSNPN and SVGIG (reference sequence). J lost 0 bases, V lost 4 bases, and 9 bases had no gene match. Filled out from reference TRBV30 and TRBJ2-1, the complete variable domain reads SQTIHQWPATLVQPVGSPLSLECTVEGTSNPNLYWYRQAAGRGLQLLFYSVGIGQISSEVPQNLSASRPQDRQFILSSKKLLLSDSGFYLCAWKGSGGIRSYNEQFFGPGTRLTVL.

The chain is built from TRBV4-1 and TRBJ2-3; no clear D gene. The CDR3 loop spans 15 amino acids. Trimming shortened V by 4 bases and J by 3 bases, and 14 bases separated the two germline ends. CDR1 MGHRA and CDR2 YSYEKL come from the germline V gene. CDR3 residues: CASSLSPTRTDTQYF. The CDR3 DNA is TGCGCCAGCAGCCTAAGCCCGACGAGGACAGATACGCAGTATTTT.

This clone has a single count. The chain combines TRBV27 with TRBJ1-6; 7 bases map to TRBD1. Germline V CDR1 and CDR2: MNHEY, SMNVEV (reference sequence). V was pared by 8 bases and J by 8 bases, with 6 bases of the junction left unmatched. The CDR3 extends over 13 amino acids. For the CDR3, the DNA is TGTGCCAGCCACGGACAGGTGGATTCACCCCTCCACTTT. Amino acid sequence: CASHGQVDSPLHF.

The CDR3 coding sequence is TGTGCCAGCAGTTTTCTCCGGGGAGATCATGAAAAACTGTTTTTT. It encodes CASSFLRGDHEKLFF. The chain links TRBV6-5 to TRBJ1-4; D gene unclear. Germline CDR1 MNHEY, CDR2 SVGAGI. V was trimmed by 4 bases and J by 6 bases, leaving 15 bases between them. The CDR3 is 15 residues long.

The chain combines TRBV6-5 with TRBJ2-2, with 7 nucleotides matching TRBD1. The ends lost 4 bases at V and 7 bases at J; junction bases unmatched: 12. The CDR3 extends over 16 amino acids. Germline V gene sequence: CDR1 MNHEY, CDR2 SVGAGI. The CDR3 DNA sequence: TGTGCCAGCAGTTCGGCCAGGGGGATAACGGGCGGGGAGCTGTTTTTT. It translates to CASSSARGITGGELFF.

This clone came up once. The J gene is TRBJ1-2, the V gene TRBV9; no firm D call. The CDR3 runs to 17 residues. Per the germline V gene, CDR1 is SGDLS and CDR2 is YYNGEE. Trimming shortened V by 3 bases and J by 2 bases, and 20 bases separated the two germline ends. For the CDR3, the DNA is TGTGCCAGCAGCGGTACCCCAGGACGGAGGGCAAACTATGGCTACACCTTC. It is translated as CASSGTPGRRANYGYTF.

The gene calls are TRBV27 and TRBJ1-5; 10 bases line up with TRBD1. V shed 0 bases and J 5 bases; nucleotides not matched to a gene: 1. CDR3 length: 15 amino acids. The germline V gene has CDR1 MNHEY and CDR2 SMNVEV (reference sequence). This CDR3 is CASSLSGTGDQPQHF. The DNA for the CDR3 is TGTGCCAGCAGTTTATCTGGGACAGGGGATCAGCCCCAGCATTTT.

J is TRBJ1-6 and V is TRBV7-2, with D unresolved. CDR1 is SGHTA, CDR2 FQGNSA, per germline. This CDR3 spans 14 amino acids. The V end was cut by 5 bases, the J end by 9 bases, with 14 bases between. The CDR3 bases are TGTGCCAGCAGCCAGCGGAGCCATGGTTCACCCCTCCACTTT. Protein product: CASSQRSHGSPLHF.

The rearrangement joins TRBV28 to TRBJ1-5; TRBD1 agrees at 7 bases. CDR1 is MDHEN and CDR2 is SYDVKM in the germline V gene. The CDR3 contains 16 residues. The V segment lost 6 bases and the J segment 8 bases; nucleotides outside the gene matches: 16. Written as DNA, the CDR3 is TGTGCCAGCAGCACTGAACCGGGACAGAGAATCAAGCCCCAGCATTTT. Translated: CASSTEPGQRIKPQHF.

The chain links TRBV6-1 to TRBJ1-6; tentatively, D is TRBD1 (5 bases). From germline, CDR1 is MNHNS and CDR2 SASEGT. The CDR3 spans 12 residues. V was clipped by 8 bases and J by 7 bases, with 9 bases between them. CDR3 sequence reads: CASGRGNSPLHF. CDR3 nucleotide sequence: TGTGCCAGCGGACGGGGGAATTCACCCCTCCACTTT.

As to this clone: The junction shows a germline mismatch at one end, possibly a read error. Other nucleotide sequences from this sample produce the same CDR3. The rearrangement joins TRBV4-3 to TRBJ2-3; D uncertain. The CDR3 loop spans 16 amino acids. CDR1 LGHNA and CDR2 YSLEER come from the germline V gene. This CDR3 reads CASSQDGPAVTDTQYF. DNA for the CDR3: TGCGCCAGTAGCCAAGATGGGCCAGCAGTCACAGATACGCAGTATTTT.

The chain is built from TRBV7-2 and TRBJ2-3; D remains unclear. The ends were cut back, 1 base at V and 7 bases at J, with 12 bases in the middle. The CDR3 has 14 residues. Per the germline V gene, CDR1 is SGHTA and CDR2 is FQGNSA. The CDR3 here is CASSLDLTPNTQYF. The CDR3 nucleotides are TGTGCCAGCAGCTTAGACCTAACCCCTAATACGCAGTATTTT.

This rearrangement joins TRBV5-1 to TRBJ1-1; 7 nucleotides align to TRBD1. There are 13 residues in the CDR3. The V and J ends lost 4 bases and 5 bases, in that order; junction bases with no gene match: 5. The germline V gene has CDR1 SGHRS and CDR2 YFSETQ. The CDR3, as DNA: TGCGCCAGCAGCACACAGGGGAGGACTGAAGCTTTCTTT. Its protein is CASSTQGRTEAFF.